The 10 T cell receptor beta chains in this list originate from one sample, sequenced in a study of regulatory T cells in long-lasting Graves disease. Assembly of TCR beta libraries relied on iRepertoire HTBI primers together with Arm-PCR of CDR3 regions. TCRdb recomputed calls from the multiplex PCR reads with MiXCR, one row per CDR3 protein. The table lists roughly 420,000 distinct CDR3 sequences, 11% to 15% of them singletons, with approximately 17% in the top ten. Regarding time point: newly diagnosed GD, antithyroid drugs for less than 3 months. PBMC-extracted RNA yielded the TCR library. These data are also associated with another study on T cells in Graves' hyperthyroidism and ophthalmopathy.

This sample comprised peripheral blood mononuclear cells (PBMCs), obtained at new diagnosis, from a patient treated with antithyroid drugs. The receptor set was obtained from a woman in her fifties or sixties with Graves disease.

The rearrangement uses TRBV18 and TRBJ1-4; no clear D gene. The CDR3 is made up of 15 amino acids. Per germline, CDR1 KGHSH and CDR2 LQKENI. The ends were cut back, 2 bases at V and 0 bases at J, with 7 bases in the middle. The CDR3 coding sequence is TGTGCCAGCTCACCAGTGCCATCAACTAATGAAAAACTGTTTTTT. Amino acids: CASSPVPSTNEKLFF.

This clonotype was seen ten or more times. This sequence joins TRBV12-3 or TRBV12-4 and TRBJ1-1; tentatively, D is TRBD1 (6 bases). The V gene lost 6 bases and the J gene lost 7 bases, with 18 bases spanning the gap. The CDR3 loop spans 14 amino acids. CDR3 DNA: TGTGCCAGCAGGGGACGCAGGGAGGGGGGTGAAGCTTTCTTT. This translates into CASRGRREGGEAFF.

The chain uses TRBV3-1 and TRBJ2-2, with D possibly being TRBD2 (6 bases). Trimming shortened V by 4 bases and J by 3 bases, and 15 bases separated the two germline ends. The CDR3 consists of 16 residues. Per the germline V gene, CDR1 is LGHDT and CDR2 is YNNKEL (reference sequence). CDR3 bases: TGTGCCAGCAGCCCGTGGAGGGGCGAGTACACCGGGGAGCTGTTTTTT. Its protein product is CASSPWRGEYTGELFF.

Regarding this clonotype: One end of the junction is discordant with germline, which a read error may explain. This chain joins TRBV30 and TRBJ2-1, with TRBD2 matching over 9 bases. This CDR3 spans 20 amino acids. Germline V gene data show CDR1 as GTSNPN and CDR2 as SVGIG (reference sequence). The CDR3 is CAWTDWVPADPGGRANEQLF. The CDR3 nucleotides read TGTGCCTGGACCGATTGGGTACCAGCTGACCCTGGCGGGAGGGCCAATGAGCAGCTCTTC.

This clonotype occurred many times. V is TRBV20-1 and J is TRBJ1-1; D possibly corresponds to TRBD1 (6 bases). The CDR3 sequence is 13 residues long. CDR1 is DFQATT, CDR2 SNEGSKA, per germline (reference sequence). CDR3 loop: CRQVGGENTEAFF. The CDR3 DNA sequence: TGCAGACAGGTGGGGGGCGAGAACACTGAAGCTTTCTTT.

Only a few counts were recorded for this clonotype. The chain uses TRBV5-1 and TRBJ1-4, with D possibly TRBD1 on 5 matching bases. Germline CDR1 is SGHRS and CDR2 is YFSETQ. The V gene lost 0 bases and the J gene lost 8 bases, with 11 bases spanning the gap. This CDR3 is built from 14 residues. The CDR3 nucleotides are TGCGCCAGCAGCTTGGTCGGGGACCAAGAAAAACTGTTTTTT. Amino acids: CASSLVGDQEKLFF.

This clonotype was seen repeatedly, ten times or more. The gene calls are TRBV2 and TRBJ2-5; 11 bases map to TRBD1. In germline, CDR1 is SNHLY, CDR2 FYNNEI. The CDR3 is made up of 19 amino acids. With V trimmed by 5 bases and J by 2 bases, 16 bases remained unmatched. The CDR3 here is CASSPGQGAGSGDQETQYF. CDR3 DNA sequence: TGTGCCAGCAGTCCTGGACAGGGGGCTGGTAGCGGGGATCAAGAGACCCAGTACTTC.

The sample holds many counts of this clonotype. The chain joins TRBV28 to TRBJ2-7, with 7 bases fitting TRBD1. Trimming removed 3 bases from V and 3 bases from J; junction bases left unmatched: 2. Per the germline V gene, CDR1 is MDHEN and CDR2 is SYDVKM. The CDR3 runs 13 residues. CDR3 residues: CASSFGTDYEQYF. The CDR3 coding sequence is TGTGCCAGCAGTTTTGGGACAGACTACGAGCAGTACTTC.

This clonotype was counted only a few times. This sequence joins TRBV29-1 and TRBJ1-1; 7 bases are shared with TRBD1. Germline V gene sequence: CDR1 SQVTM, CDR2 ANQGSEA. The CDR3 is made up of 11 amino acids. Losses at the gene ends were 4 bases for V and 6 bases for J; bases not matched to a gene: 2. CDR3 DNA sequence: TGCAGCGTTGGACAGGGTGCTGAAGCTTTCTTT. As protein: CSVGQGAEAFF.

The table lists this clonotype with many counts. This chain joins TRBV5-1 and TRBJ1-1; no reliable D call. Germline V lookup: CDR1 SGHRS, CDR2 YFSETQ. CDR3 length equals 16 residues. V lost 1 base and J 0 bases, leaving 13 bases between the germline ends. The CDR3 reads CASSLRGSGMNTEAFF. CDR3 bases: TGCGCCAGCAGCTTGCGAGGGTCGGGAATGAACACTGAAGCTTTCTTT.